The 15 T cell receptor beta chains below all came from one sample that was sequenced in a study of beta chain features in type 1 diabetes. Expressed TCRB transcripts got sequenced, as all isolated RNA was reverse transcribed. Sequencing used immunoSEQ multiplex PCR; TCRdb keeps in-frame clones, though not all of them. Among under 400,000 clones listed, about 12% were seen once. The sample comprised naive CD4+ T cells from blood. Receptors were obtained from a man between 18 and 35 years old in good health.

The chain combines TRBV6-1 with TRBJ2-7; 10 bases agree with TRBD2. The CDR3 consists of 14 residues. After removal of 1 base from V and 5 bases from J, the junction contained 2 bases not matched to a gene. Per the germline V gene, CDR1 is MNHNS and CDR2 is SASEGT. Written as DNA, the CDR3 is TGTGCCAGCAGTGAAGGTCTAGCGGGAGACGAGCAGTACTTC. It yields the protein CASSEGLAGDEQYF.

This clone came up a few times. The V call is TRBV28, the J call TRBJ1-2; perhaps TRBD1 as D (5 bases). Trimming stripped 6 bases from V and 4 bases from J, with 12 bases between. The length of the CDR3 is 13 residues. The germline V gene encodes CDR1 MDHEN and CDR2 SYDVKM. DNA of the CDR3: TGTGCCAGCAGGAATGGGGGACTCTATGGCTACACCTTC. It specifies CASRNGGLYGYTF.

The chain combines TRBV19 with TRBJ1-1; D perhaps matches TRBD1 (6 bases). Germline CDR1 reads LNHDA; CDR2 reads SQIVND (reference sequence). V lost 9 bases to trimming and J lost 4 bases, with 15 bases between them. This CDR3 has 13 residues. The CDR3 protein is CASGRAGATEAFF. CDR3 bases: TGTGCCAGCGGACGAGCAGGGGCCACTGAAGCTTTCTTT.

The chain couples TRBV4-3 to TRBJ2-1, with TRBD2 identical over 8 bases. The trim removed 0 bases at V and 6 bases at J, leaving 7 bases unmatched. The CDR3 length is 16 residues. The V gene's germline CDR1 is LGHNA and CDR2 YSLEER. As DNA, the CDR3 is TGCGCCAGCAGCCAAGATCTTAGCGGGGTCCTCAATGAGCAGTTCTTC. Its translation is CASSQDLSGVLNEQFF.

The chain carries TRBV21-1 and TRBJ1-2. TRBV21-1 is a documented pseudogene. The CDR3 extends over 14 amino acids. The CDR3 spells CASSKVGGGYGYTF. CDR3 nucleotide sequence: TGTGCCAGCAGCAAAGTCGGCGGGGGCTATGGCTACACCTTC.

The sample holds a few counts of this clone. This sequence joins TRBV5-1 and TRBJ1-2, with 7 positions matching TRBD1. The CDR3 covers 16 residues. The V gene end was trimmed by 2 bases and the J gene end by 8 bases; junction bases not matched to a gene: 15. Germline V CDR1 and CDR2: SGHRS, YFSETQ. CDR3 in amino acids: CASSFPKQGRVRGYTF. The CDR3 DNA reads as TGCGCCAGCAGCTTTCCCAAACAGGGGCGAGTACGGGGCTACACCTTC.

This sequence joins TRBV18 and TRBJ2-5; D not resolved. CDR3 size: 12 residues. Germline CDR1 KGHSH, CDR2 LQKENI. Trimming removed 2 bases from V and 5 bases from J, with 6 bases in between. The DNA for the CDR3 is TGTGCCAGCTCACCAGCGGTGGAGACCCAGTACTTC. The encoded protein is CASSPAVETQYF. The full variable domain, in which reference TRBV18 and TRBJ2-5 provide the parts outside the CDR3, is NAGVMQNPRHLVRRRGQEARLRCSPMKGHSHVYWYRQLPEEGLKFMVYLQKENIIDESGMPKERFSAEFPKEGPSILRIQQVVRGDSAAYFCASSPAVETQYFGPGTRLLVL.

The J gene is TRBJ2-6, the V gene TRBV29-1, with D maybe TRBD2 (7 bases). The CDR3 runs 14 residues. The germline V gene has CDR1 SQVTM and CDR2 ANQGSEA. CDR3 sequence reads: CEGHHGRGANVLTF. The CDR3 DNA follows: TGCGAGGGACATCACGGGAGGGGGGCCAACGTCCTGACTTTC. Full variable domain (missing parts from reference TRBV29-1 and TRBJ2-6): SAVISQKPSRDICQRGTSLTIQCQVDSQVTMMFWYRQQPGQSLTLIATANQGSEATYESGFVIDKFPISRPNLTFSTLTVSNMSPEDSSIYLCEGHHGRGANVLTFGAGSRLTVL.

This clone was seen more than once but under ten times. The chain carries TRBV28 and TRBJ2-7; 7 bases match TRBD2. V trimming: 4 bases; J trimming: 4 bases; junction bases outside the gene matches: 7. Looked up from germline, CDR1 is MDHEN and CDR2 is SYDVKM. The CDR3 contains 14 residues. This CDR3 is CASSSAGGGYEQYF. CDR3 coding DNA: TGTGCCAGCAGTTCCGCTGGCGGGGGTTACGAGCAGTACTTC.

The chain recombines TRBV12-5 with TRBJ2-7; 7 bases agree with TRBD2. Germline assignment: CDR1 LGHNT and CDR2 FRNRAP. The ends lost 2 bases at V and 2 bases at J; junction bases unmatched: 12. CDR3 length: 17 amino acids. The CDR3 loop reads CASGLNPATGRPYEQYF. CDR3 coding DNA: TGTGCTAGTGGTTTGAATCCGGCAACCGGGAGGCCCTACGAGCAGTACTTC.

This clone was found a few times. This chain joins TRBV5-6 and TRBJ1-5, with D possibly being TRBD1 (6 bases). Germline V CDR1 and CDR2: SGHDT, YYEEEE. V gave up 4 bases and J gave up 1 base, with 9 bases separating them. The length of the CDR3 is 14 residues. CDR3 in amino acids: CASSPQGSNQPQHF. CDR3 sequence (DNA): TGTGCCAGCAGCCCACAGGGAAGCAATCAGCCCCAGCATTTT.

This clone was seen a few times. The genes are TRBV28 and TRBJ1-1; TRBD1 matches at 8 bases. Germline-derived CDR1 and CDR2 are MDHEN and SYDVKM. With V trimmed by 2 bases and J by 5 bases, 7 bases remained unmatched. This CDR3 contains 15 residues. CDR3 DNA: TGTGCCAGCAGTTTAGCTAGTACAGGGGGGACTGAAGCTTTCTTT. Translated, it gives CASSLASTGGTEAFF.

This clone has only a few counts. The CDR3 bases are TGTGCCAGCAGTGGGGCGCTCTACGAGCAGTACTTC. Amino acid sequence: CASSGALYEQYF. The V call is TRBV25-1, the J call TRBJ2-7; the D is unclear. Germline loops: CDR1 MGHDK, CDR2 SYGVNS. The CDR3 spans 12 residues. V lost 4 bases to trimming and J lost 3 bases, with 7 bases between them.

This chain uses TRBV28 with TRBJ2-2; possible D gene TRBD2, 6 bases. This CDR3 region has 13 residues. CDR1 is MDHEN, CDR2 SYDVKM, per germline. Trimming took 6 bases from V and 7 from J, leaving 12 bases between them. In nucleotides, the CDR3 is TGTGCCAGCAGACTCAAGGGAGGCGGGGAGCTGTTTTTT. It encodes CASRLKGGGELFF. Drawing the rest from reference TRBV28 and TRBJ2-2, the complete variable domain is DVKVTQSSRYLVKRTGEKVFLECVQDMDHENMFWYRQDPGLGLRLIYFSYDVKMKEKGDIPEGYSVSREKKERFSLILESASTNQTSMYLCASRLKGGGELFFGEGSRLTVL.

The chain employs TRBV29-1 and TRBJ2-1, with a tentative D call TRBD2 (6 bases). The CDR3 runs 14 residues. Germline assignment: CDR1 SQVTM and CDR2 ANQGSEA. Trimming pared 6 bases from V and 4 bases from J, leaving 16 bases between. CDR3 residues: CSVGGRRLYNEQFF. The CDR3 bases are TGCAGCGTCGGGGGACGGAGACTGTACAATGAGCAGTTCTTC.